This TCR beta chain was captured in a study of radiotherapy plus CTLA-4 blockade in lung cancer. Overall study context: Patients showed objective responses in about 20% of cases and disease control in under 40%.

Sequencing was performed with immunoSEQ multiplex PCR; in TCRdb, only in-frame clones are kept and a portion is missing. The sample consists of 20,000 to 25,000 clones, 70% to 75% of them appearing once. About this clone: Its target is not known.

The study gave focal radiation plus ipilimumab CTLA-4 blockade to patients with chemo-refractory metastatic non-small-cell lung cancer. Study-level points and caveats: Alongside interferon-beta, early blood T cell clone dynamics were reportedly the best predictor of response. In blood, after radiotherapy plus ipilimumab, tumor-derived TCR clones expanded.

This specimen consisted of peripheral blood, obtained from a patient treated with radiotherapy plus ipilimumab. The sequence was obtained from a human donor with non-small cell lung cancer whose response to radiotherapy plus ipilimumab could not be evaluated.

The CDR3 region has the DNA TGTGCCAGTGCGGGACAGGGAATCGGGGAAGCTTTCTTT. It yields the protein CASAGQGIGEAFF. This chain connects TRBV19 to TRBJ1-1; 9 bases align to TRBD1. Germline lookup yields CDR1 LNHDA and CDR2 SQIVND (reference sequence). The V segment lost 8 bases and the J segment 8 bases; nucleotides outside the gene matches: 9. The CDR3 is 13 residues long.